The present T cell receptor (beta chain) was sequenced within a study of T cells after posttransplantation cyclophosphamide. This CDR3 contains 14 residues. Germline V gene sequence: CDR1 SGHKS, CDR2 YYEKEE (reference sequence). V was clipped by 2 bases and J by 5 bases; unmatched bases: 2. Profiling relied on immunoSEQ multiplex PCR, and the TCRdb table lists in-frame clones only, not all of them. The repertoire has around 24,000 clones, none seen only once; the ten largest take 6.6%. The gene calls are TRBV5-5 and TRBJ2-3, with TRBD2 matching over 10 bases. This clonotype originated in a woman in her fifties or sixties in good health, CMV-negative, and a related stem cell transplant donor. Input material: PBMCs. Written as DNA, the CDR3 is TGTGCCAGCAGCTTTGGACTAGCGGTAGATACGCAGTATTTT. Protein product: CASSFGLAVDTQYF.